Sequencing of this TCR beta chain was carried out in a study of a mutant IDH1 vaccine in newly diagnosed glioma. Looking at the study overall: Patients had received radiotherapy, temozolomide, or both previously, most receiving both.

Study results and caveats: Seemingly, top peripheral T cell clonotype changes bore no relation to pseudoprogression. Among all patients, vaccine-induced immune responses occurred in roughly 93%.

Time point meaning: baseline, week 1 (first vaccination visit). Treatment noted: pre-vaccination baseline after standard-of-care therapy. Astrocytomas found in donors were new, WHO grade 3 or 4, IDH1-mutant and ATRX-lost. The protocol was immunoSEQ multiplex PCR, while the TCRdb copy is restricted to in-frame clones and leaves out a portion. The table includes tens of thousands of clones, roughly 80% detected once. Between the trimmed V and J ends, which lost 2 bases and 8 bases, there was a span of 12 bases. This CDR3 is 14 amino acids long. CDR1 MNHNS and CDR2 SASEGT come from the germline V gene. In regard to this clone: The antigen remains unidentified.

Material: PBMCs, obtained from a glioma patient treated with radiotherapy, temozolomide or both. This clonotype was sampled from a woman in her thirties or forties with glioma. The chain employs TRBV6-1 and TRBJ1-4; D call uncertain. DNA of the CDR3: TGTGCCAGCAGTGAACTCAGGTTCCGGGAAAAACTGTTTTTT. Amino acid sequence: CASSELRFREKLFF.